The 11 T cell receptor beta chains in this list originate from one sample, sequenced in a study of control samples from healthy donors and cancer patients. Assay used: immunoSEQ multiplex PCR; TCRdb lists only in-frame clones, some missing. The profile covers roughly 130,000 clones, with roughly 94% appearing a single time and more than 13% taken by the ten largest. Sequencing input: PBMCs. Receptors originate from a man between 60 and 75 years old with colorectal cancer.

V and J are TRBV19 and TRBJ1-2; D might be TRBD1 (6 bases). This CDR3 spans 14 amino acids. The germline gives CDR1 LNHDA, CDR2 SQIVND (reference sequence). V lost 3 bases and J 3 bases, leaving 11 bases between the germline ends. In DNA form, the CDR3 reads TGTGCCAGTAGTATTGCCAGGGGTTACTATGGCTACACCTTC. Translated, it gives CASSIARGYYGYTF.

The CDR3 region is CASSSGTPNTEAFF. The DNA for the CDR3 is TGTGCCAGCAGCTCCGGGACACCGAACACTGAAGCTTTCTTT. This rearrangement joins TRBV5-5 to TRBJ1-1, with D perhaps TRBD1 (6 bases). Trimming shortened V by 3 bases and J by 1 base, and 10 bases separated the two germline ends. This CDR3 contains 14 residues. Germline CDR1 reads SGHKS; CDR2 reads YYEKEE (reference sequence). The whole variable domain, filled in from reference TRBV5-5 and TRBJ1-1, reads DAGVTQSPTHLIKTRGQQVTLRCSPISGHKSVSWYQQVLGQGPQFIFQYYEKEERGRGNFPDRFSARQFPNYSSELNVNALLLGDSALYLCASSSGTPNTEAFFGQGTRLTVV.

This chain's CDR3 is CASSYRTSGGRETQYF. The CDR3 DNA follows: TGTGCCAGCAGTTACCGAACTAGCGGGGGTAGGGAGACCCAGTACTTC. The chain employs TRBV6-6 and TRBJ2-5, with 11 bases identical to TRBD2. CDR1 and CDR2 (germline): MNHNY, SVGAGI (reference sequence). CDR3 length equals 16 residues. The trim removed 2 bases at V and 5 bases at J, leaving 7 bases unmatched.

Regarding this clone: A read error may account for a junction end that differs from germline. V gene TRBV9 combines with J gene TRBJ2-7; D could derive from TRBD1 or TRBD2 (5 bases each). Germline CDR1 and CDR2: SGDLS and YYNGEE. This CDR3 has 15 amino acids. The CDR3 protein is CAGSVGVAGTLEQYF. CDR3 nucleotides: TGTGCCGGCAGCGTAGGAGTCGCAGGGACCCTAGAGCAGTACTTC.

The rearrangement joins TRBV19 to TRBJ1-5; D call uncertain. The germline V gene has CDR1 LNHDA and CDR2 SQIVND (reference sequence). Trimming stripped 1 base from V and 0 bases from J, with 10 bases between. CDR3 size: 16 residues. The CDR3 loop is CASSIAIYYSNQPQHF. The CDR3 nucleotides are TGTGCCAGTAGTATAGCGATTTATTATAGCAATCAGCCCCAGCATTTT.

This chain connects TRBV3-1 (or the pseudogene TRBV3-2) to TRBJ1-3; possibly TRBD1 for D (5 bases). In germline, CDR1 is LGHDT, CDR2 YNNKEL (reference sequence). CDR3 length: 15 residues. V was trimmed by 3 bases and J by 0 bases, leaving 9 bases between them. CDR3 nucleotide sequence: TGTGCCAGCAGCCAGGACAAATTCTCTGGAAACACCATATATTTT. It specifies CASSQDKFSGNTIYF.

This chain uses TRBV5-4 with TRBJ2-3, with D hard to call. Germline CDR1 SGHNT, CDR2 YYREEE (reference sequence). The V end lost 1 base, the J end lost 6 bases, and 15 bases lay between the germline ends. The CDR3 has 15 residues. The CDR3 coding sequence is TGTGCCAGCAGCTTGCGGGCAGCTCCTCGGGATACGCAGTATTTT. As protein: CASSLRAAPRDTQYF.

CDR3 sequence (DNA): TGTGCCAGCACCCCGGGACCCAATTCACCCCTCCACTTT. It translates to CASTPGPNSPLHF. The chain couples TRBV7-9 to TRBJ1-6; a possible D gene is TRBD1 (5 bases). CDR1 and CDR2 from the germline V gene are SEHNR and FQNEAQ (reference sequence). Deletions cut 7 bases from V and 7 bases from J, with 11 bases between. The CDR3 covers 13 residues.

The J gene is TRBJ1-2, the V gene TRBV15; TRBD1 aligns across 9 bases. CDR3 length: 14 amino acids. Germline V gene lookup returns CDR1 LNHNV and CDR2 YYDKDF (reference sequence). The J segment lost 6 bases and the V segment lost 3 bases, leaving 5 bases of the junction unmatched. CDR3: CATSSRTGEDGYTF. CDR3 bases: TGTGCCACCAGCAGCCGGACAGGGGAAGATGGCTACACCTTC.

The rearrangement uses TRBV4-3 and TRBJ1-4, with D hard to call. CDR3 length equals 17 residues. V was clipped by 0 bases and J by 8 bases, with 19 bases between them. The V gene's germline CDR1 is LGHNA and CDR2 YSLEER. The CDR3 region has the DNA TGCGCCAGCAGCCAAGAGCCCTTTGACCAGACTGACGAAAAACTGTTTTTT. Translating it yields CASSQEPFDQTDEKLFF.

A word on this clone: At one end, the junction sequence differs from germline, possibly due to a read error. The gene calls are TRBV15 and TRBJ2-7, with TRBD1 as a possible D gene (6 bases). Germline assignment: CDR1 LNHNV and CDR2 YYDKDF (reference sequence). This CDR3 spans 13 amino acids. The CDR3 sequence is CATSSFQGREPYF. The CDR3, as DNA: TGTGCCACCAGCAGTTTTCAGGGGCGCGAGCCGTACTTC.